This TCR beta chain derives from a study of T cells after yellow fever vaccination. The wider study: The fractions with low cell numbers were processed using SMART-Seq v4 Ultra Low Input.

Findings of the study overall: Abundant bulk-derived clonotypes could contaminate FACS-sorted repertoires. Most clones from primary vaccination were detected again post-booster (roughly 96% CD4, roughly 90% CD8).

Turning to this clonotype: What it binds is unknown.

The CDR3 totals 20 residues. Unmatched junction bases numbered 21, after V lost 3 bases and J lost 7 bases. CDR1 MGHDK and CDR2 SYGVNS come from the germline V gene. By 5'RACE template switching, TCR cDNA was produced, with a universal primer site and UMIs added in the process. TCRdb re-called the 5' RACE reads with MiXCR, one entry per CDR3 protein. The data hold roughly 110,000 distinct CDR3 sequences, with 7% to 8.5% observed a single time. The starting material was CD8+ T cells sorted from PBMCs, obtained 45 days after the yellow fever booster vaccination. The V call is TRBV25-1, the J call TRBJ2-7; TRBD2 matches at 13 bases. This TCR derives from a man aged 25-45 years who received the YFV17D yellow fever vaccine. In DNA, the CDR3 is TGTGCCAGCAGTGACTCCCCTCGGACTAGCGGGAGAGCGTTGAGGGGTGAGCAGTACTTC. It yields the protein CASSDSPRTSGRALRGEQYF.